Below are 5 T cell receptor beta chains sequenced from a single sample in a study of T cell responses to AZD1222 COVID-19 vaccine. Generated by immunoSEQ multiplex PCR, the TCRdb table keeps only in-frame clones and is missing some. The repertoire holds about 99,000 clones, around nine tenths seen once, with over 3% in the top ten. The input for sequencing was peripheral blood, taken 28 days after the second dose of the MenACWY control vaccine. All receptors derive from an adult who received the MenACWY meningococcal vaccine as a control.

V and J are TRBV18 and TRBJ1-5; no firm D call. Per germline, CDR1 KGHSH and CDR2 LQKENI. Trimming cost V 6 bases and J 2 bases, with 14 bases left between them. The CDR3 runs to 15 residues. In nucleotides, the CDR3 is TGTGCCAGCTCCACTTCCGGGTCCCGCAATCAGCCCCAGCATTTT. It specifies CASSTSGSRNQPQHF. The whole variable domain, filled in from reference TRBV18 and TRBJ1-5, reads NAGVMQNPRHLVRRRGQEARLRCSPMKGHSHVYWYRQLPEEGLKFMVYLQKENIIDESGMPKERFSAEFPKEGPSILRIQQVVRGDSAAYFCASSTSGSRNQPQHFGDGTRLSIL.

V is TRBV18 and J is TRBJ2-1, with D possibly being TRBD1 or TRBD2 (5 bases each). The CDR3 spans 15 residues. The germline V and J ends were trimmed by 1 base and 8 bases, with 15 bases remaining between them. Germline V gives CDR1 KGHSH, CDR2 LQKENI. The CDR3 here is CASSPQGRERDEQFF. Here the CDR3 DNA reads TGTGCCAGCTCACCACAGGGACGGGAACGGGATGAGCAGTTCTTC.

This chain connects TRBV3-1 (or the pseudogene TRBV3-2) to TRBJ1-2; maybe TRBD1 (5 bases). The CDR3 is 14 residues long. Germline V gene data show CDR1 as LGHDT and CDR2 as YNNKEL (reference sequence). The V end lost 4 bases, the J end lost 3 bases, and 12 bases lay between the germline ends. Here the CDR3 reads CASSRGPGHYGYTF. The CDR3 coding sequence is TGTGCCAGCAGCCGAGGCCCAGGGCACTATGGCTACACCTTC.

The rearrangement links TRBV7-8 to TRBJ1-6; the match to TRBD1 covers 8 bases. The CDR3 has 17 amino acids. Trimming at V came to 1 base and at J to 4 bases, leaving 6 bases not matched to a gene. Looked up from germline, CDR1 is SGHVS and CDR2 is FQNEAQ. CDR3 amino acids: CASSLDSGGSYNSPLHF. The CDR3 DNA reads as TGTGCCAGCAGCTTAGATTCAGGGGGCTCGTATAATTCACCCCTCCACTTT.

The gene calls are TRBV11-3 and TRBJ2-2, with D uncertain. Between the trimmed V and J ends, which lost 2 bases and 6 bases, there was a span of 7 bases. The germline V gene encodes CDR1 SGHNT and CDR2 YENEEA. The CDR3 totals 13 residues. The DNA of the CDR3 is TGTGCCAGCAGCTTATCCGAACCCGGGGAGCTGTTTTTT. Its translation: CASSLSEPGELFF.